The clone carrying this T cell receptor beta chain has just a few counts. The target antigen is unknown. Time point defined: newly diagnosed GD, antithyroid drugs for less than 3 months. PBMC RNA served as the TCR library source. All patients originated from an endocrinology department located in Xi'an, China. The data originate from a study of regulatory T cells in long-lasting Graves disease. The study, taken as a whole, reports: Persistent patients had a count of shared public clonotypes (around 2,700) that exceeded that of new patients (around 1,000).

The authors built TCR beta libraries using iRepertoire HTBI primers and Arm-PCR of CDR3 regions. MiXCR, applied by TCRdb to the multiplex PCR reads, yields one record per CDR3 protein. The sample has 520,000 or so distinct CDR3 sequences, 9.5% to 15% seen once; the top ten hold more than 8%. These data also formed part of another study, on T cells in Graves' hyperthyroidism and ophthalmopathy. This second study notes: Patients between 18 and 65 years old had hyperthyroidism, newly diagnosed and lasting under 2 months. HTBI primers were used for first-round RT-PCR of the TCR CDR3.

This clonotype was sampled from a woman in her thirties with Graves disease. Specimen: peripheral blood mononuclear cells (PBMCs), collected at new diagnosis, from a patient treated with antithyroid drugs.

The CDR3 loop reads CASSSSFIRTSGNTDTQYF. The CDR3 DNA reads as TGTGCCAGCAGCTCTAGCTTTATAAGGACTAGCGGAAACACAGATACGCAGTATTTT. The chain recombines TRBV9 with TRBJ2-3; TRBD2 matches 10 bases. Germline CDR1 is SGDLS and CDR2 is YYNGEE. Trimming cost V 4 bases and J 2 bases; bases outside gene matches: 16. CDR3 length: 19 residues.